This paragraph reports one T cell receptor beta chain. This clonotype showed up just a few times. It lacks a known antigen. Base-call qualities are not available, and no considerably larger clone is one nucleotide away. Reading the label with the study, this specimen's treatment or condition is: approximately 10-day PBMC culture with coronavirus spike peptide pools or control peptides (ViraFEST assay). The study used the ViraFEST assay, which expanded antigen-specific T cells with peptide pools and then identified expanded clonotypes by TCR sequencing. The convalescent patients' positive SARS-CoV-2 PCR tests were from March to December 2020, which was before the Alpha, Beta and Delta variants emerged in the United States. PBMCs were cultured at about 2 million per well in IMDM supplemented with about 5% human AB serum and around 9.5 IU/ml IL-2, with approximately 9.5 ug/ml peptide pools added. Half of the culture medium was replaced with fresh IL-2-containing medium on days 3 and 7. After 9 to 10 days of culture, CD4+ T cells were isolated by negative selection using the EasySep CD4+ T cell isolation kit. Ficoll-Paque Plus gradient centrifugation was used to isolate PBMCs from whole blood, and the isolated PBMCs were then either used fresh or cryopreserved at -140C. Triplicate wells were generally used for each culture condition.

The sample originates from a study of vaccination and CD4 T cells after COVID-19 (dated by TCRdb to the early 2020s). In terms of the full investigation: Convalescent patients had a positive SARS-CoV-2 result on nasal swab PCR, and of these patients, nine had mild disease and one had severe disease. For stimulating the cultures, overlapping spike peptide pools were used, derived from SARS-CoV-2 as well as from the common cold coronaviruses HCoV-NL63, HCoV-OC43 and HCoV-229E. The time from the second vaccine dose to post-vaccine blood sampling had a median of roughly 70 days and ranged from about 14 to 250 days. Post-COVID blood samples were collected from convalescent patients a median of around 96 days after diagnosis, with a range of roughly 30 to 161 days. The spike-specific CD4+ TCR repertoire was compared before and after mRNA vaccination in approximately 9 COVID-19 convalescent patients and a few infection-naive healthy vaccine recipients. The convalescent cohort comprised six males and four females, including two Hispanic individuals, seven Caucasians, two Asians and one multiracial person. As controls, cultures received a CEFX viral epitope pool (the positive control), an HIV-1 Nef peptide pool (the negative control), or no peptide at all. Two doses of either the Pfizer-BioNTech BNT162b2 vaccine (n=8) or the Moderna mRNA-1273 vaccine (n=2) were administered to participants. Points the paper makes about the study in general: Only a relatively small number of convalescent patients were included in the study, and early timepoints following natural infection were not analyzed. Among convalescent patients, a median about 86% of the SARS-CoV-2-reactive clones seen after vaccination appeared only after vaccination, which suggests priming specific to the vaccine. Nearly all vaccine-specific clones in convalescent patients (304 of 307) were mono-reactive for SARS-CoV-2 spike rather than cross-reactive with common cold coronaviruses. The median count of SARS-CoV-2-reactive clonotypes went up from 20 to 25 after infection to about 41 after vaccination, although the change was not significant.

The library was built by means of PCR. DNA from cultured CD4+ T cells was subjected to TCR sequencing with the Oncomine TCR Beta short-read assay at the Johns Hopkins FTIC core. The QIAamp micro DNA kit was used to extract genomic DNA from the cultured CD4+ T cells. Oncomine TCR Beta libraries from cultured CD4+ T cells were pooled with unique dual indexes and sequenced on an Illumina iSeq 100. Turning to the authors' computational methods: Non-productive sequences were filtered out, and CDR3s that did not start with C, did not end with F or W, or were shorter than 7 amino acids were discarded. Antigen-specific clonotypes were identified using the MANAFEST web application through comparison of peptide-stimulated wells with reference and other culture wells. An FDR below 0.05, an odds ratio above 5, and a productive frequency above 0.1% in at least two of three replicate wells were required for clones to be considered positive. A clonotype counted as cross-reactive if it showed significant expansion both in the SARS-CoV-2 spike wells and in at least one common cold coronavirus spike condition. Using R version 3.6.1, CDR3 homology was evaluated through Levenshtein distances (stringdist) along with unrooted phylogenetic trees (ape). Starting from the raw public reads, TCRdb applied fastp trimming at Q25, assembled clones with MiXCR and retained in-frame beta chains. CDR3 protein duplicates are merged, each entry listing the most common genes and DNA. These V and J calls derive from TCRdb rather than the authors' analysis. The sample profile shows approximately 24,000 distinct CDR3 sequences; roughly 40% of them were found once. Jointly, the top ten make up approximately 11% of the sample.

The germline V gene yields SGHTA for CDR1 and FQGTGA for CDR2. V sheds 2 bases and J sheds 3 bases, leaving 6 bases between their ends. Taken from cysteine to phenylalanine, the CDR3 has 13 residues. Of all the DNA, just the CDR3 is kept, 39 bases in frame from base 1. This TCR came from a human donor who had recovered from COVID-19. The sample consisted of CD4+ T cells from blood, cultured in vitro. The rearrangement joined TRBV7-3 to TRBJ2-3, with no reliable assignment of the D segment. The bases are TGTGCCAGCAGCTTACAGTTGACAGATACGCAGTATTTT. Its translation is CASSLQLTDTQYF.